The 29 T cell receptor beta chains below all came from one sample that was sequenced in a study of esophageal squamous cell carcinoma under preoperative chemotherapy. MiXCR, applied by TCRdb to the PCR reads, yields one record per CDR3 protein. The sample lists roughly 20,000 distinct CDR3 sequences, roughly 50% occurring once. Time point reported: after preoperative PTX-NDP chemotherapy. Sampling was done from a patient given preoperative chemotherapy. These TCRs come from a human donor with esophageal squamous cell carcinoma. The donor label of this sample is uncertain.

As regards this clonotype: The junction departs from germline at one end; a sequencing error may be responsible. This chain joins TRBV6-1 and TRBJ2-1, with D uncertain. This CDR3 spans 12 amino acids. Germline V gives CDR1 MNHNS, CDR2 SASEGT. Here the CDR3 DNA reads TGTGCCAGCAGTGAAGATTCCGATGAGCAGTTTTTT. Translation gives CASSEDSDEQFF.

This clonotype was seen many times. An end of the junction does not agree with germline; a read error may underlie this. CDR3 protein: CATSRDTQGRLWF. Here the CDR3 DNA reads TGTGCCACCAGCAGAGATACACAGGGAAGACTATGGTTC. The genes are TRBV15 and TRBJ2-1; D is possibly TRBD1 (6 bases). This CDR3 is built from 13 residues. Germline CDR1 LNHNV, CDR2 YYDKDF (reference sequence).

The chain is built from TRBV20-1 and TRBJ2-1, with D hard to call. CDR1 is DFQATT and CDR2 is SNEGSKA in the germline V gene (reference sequence). The CDR3 has 15 residues. V lost 0 bases, J lost 2 bases, and 11 bases lay in between. As DNA, the CDR3 is TGCAGTGCTAGAGATACCGGAAAGGCCTACAATGAGCAGTTCTTC. Residues: CSARDTGKAYNEQFF.

The sample holds a few counts of this clonotype. This chain links TRBV6-1 with TRBJ2-3, with 8 nucleotides matching TRBD2. The CDR3 totals 15 residues. After removal of 7 bases from V and 5 bases from J, the junction contained 11 bases not matched to a gene. Per the germline V gene, CDR1 is MNHNS and CDR2 is SASEGT. CDR3 in amino acids: CASTGSGGGGDTQYF. CDR3 bases: TGTGCCAGCACTGGCAGCGGGGGCGGGGGAGATACGCAGTATTTT.

This clonotype was seen ten or more times. The rearrangement uses TRBV7-2 and TRBJ2-1, with 11 bases lining up with TRBD2. Germline V gene sequence: CDR1 SGHTA, CDR2 FQGNSA. J gave up 6 bases and V 5 bases, and 9 bases lay outside the gene matches. CDR3 length equals 16 residues. In nucleotides, the CDR3 is TGTGCCAGCAGCCCAAGTAGCGGGAGGGCCATCAATGAGCAGTTCTTC. It encodes CASSPSSGRAINEQFF. Full variable domain (remainder filled in from reference TRBV7-2 and TRBJ2-1): GAGVSQSPSNKVTEKGKDVELRCDPISGHTALYWYRQSLGQGLEFLIYFQGNSAPDKSGLPSDRFSAERTGGSVSTLTIQRTQQEDSAVYLCASSPSSGRAINEQFFGPGTRLTVL.

The chain links TRBV25-1 to TRBJ2-5; 8 bases map to TRBD2. Looked up from germline, CDR1 is MGHDK and CDR2 is SYGVNS. J gave up 11 bases and V 6 bases, and 5 bases lay outside the gene matches. The CDR3 extends over 11 amino acids. The CDR3 loop reads CASSRGGEQYF. DNA for the CDR3: TGTGCCAGCAGCCGGGGGGGGGAGCAGTACTTC.

This clonotype was seen repeatedly, ten times or more. The chain employs TRBV6-2 or TRBV6-3 and TRBJ2-1, with D possibly matching TRBD2 (5 bases). Looked up from germline, CDR1 is MNHEY and CDR2 is SVGEGT. The CDR3 sequence is 17 residues long. With 0 bases removed from V and 0 bases from J, the gap between germline ends came to 12 bases. The CDR3 DNA reads TGTGCCAGCAGTTACTCCCAAGCGGATAGCTCCTACAATGAGCAGTTCTTC. Translation gives CASSYSQADSSYNEQFF.

The table lists this clonotype with a few counts. The chain combines TRBV5-1 with TRBJ2-1, with D unclear. From germline, CDR1 is SGHRS and CDR2 YFSETQ. Trimming stripped 3 bases from V and 2 bases from J, with 3 bases between. This CDR3 has 12 residues. CDR3 in amino acids: CASSSTYNEQFF. The CDR3 DNA reads TGCGCCAGCAGCTCCACCTACAATGAGCAGTTCTTC.

V usage is TRBV7-3 and J usage is TRBJ2-1, with D possibly matching TRBD1 (6 bases). The V gene lost 5 bases and the J gene lost 7 bases, with 18 bases spanning the gap. Germline loops: CDR1 SGHTA, CDR2 FQGTGA. CDR3 length equals 15 residues. This chain's CDR3 is CASSPPGASRNEQFF. CDR3 nucleotides: TGTGCCAGCAGCCCCCCAGGGGCAAGTCGGAATGAGCAGTTCTTC.

As regards this clonotype: Because it lacks the conserved phenylalanine or tryptophan at the end, this CDR3 is likely a read error. The DNA is left out, because the CDR3 cannot be placed on it with certainty; the CDR3 is given as TCRdb lists it. The gene calls are TRBV7-2 and TRBJ2-5; the table's D call, TRBD1, was not checked against the DNA. The germline V gene encodes CDR1 SGHTA and CDR2 FQGNSA. The CDR3 comprises 14 residues, both ends counted. CDR3 loop: CASSPTGDKTTRFS.

The chain uses TRBV12-3 or TRBV12-4 and TRBJ2-5, with 7 bases aligning to TRBD1. The CDR3 contains 13 residues. V dropped 6 bases and J dropped 3; count of bases not matched to a gene: 4. The CDR3 sequence: CASRPDREETQYF. CDR3 DNA sequence: TGTGCCAGCAGACCCGACAGGGAAGAGACCCAGTACTTC.

This clonotype was counted a few times. Being one base from a much bigger clone, this may be a read error. The chain has TRBV12-3 or TRBV12-4 and TRBJ2-1; TRBD2 aligns across 7 bases. The V and J ends lost 5 bases and 13 bases, in that order; junction bases with no gene match: 29. The CDR3 has 19 residues. CDR3 protein: CASSRFGAGLGLAEETQFF. In nucleotides, the CDR3 is TGTGCCAGCAGTAGGTTCGGGGCAGGGTTAGGGCTAGCGGAAGAGACCCAGTTCTTC.

The chain couples TRBV7-2 to TRBJ2-4; D possibly matches TRBD1 or TRBD2 (6 bases each). With the DNA end fitting TRBJ2-5 better, the J assignment may be wrong. Germline-derived CDR1 and CDR2 are SGHTA and FQGNSA. This CDR3 region has 16 residues. This CDR3 reads CASAVPGGRDQETQYF. As DNA, the CDR3 is TGTGCCAGCGCGGTGCCCGGGGGCCGTGACCAAGAGACCCAGTACTTC.

Notes on this clonotype: The junction differs from germline at one of its ends, possibly a read error. The gene calls are TRBV7-7 and TRBJ2-6; D ambiguous. Germline V gene sequence: CDR1 SSHAT, CDR2 FNYEAQ (reference sequence). This CDR3 comprises 15 residues. CDR3 nucleotides: TGTGCCAGCAGCTTTGGGCCACGGAAAGCCAACGTCCTGACCTTC. Its translation is CASSFGPRKANVLTF.

This clonotype is classed as medium-sized (0.01 to 0.1%). The chain has TRBV7-9 and TRBJ2-1; 9 bases fit TRBD2. CDR3 length equals 15 residues. V was clipped by 1 base and J by 2 bases; unmatched bases: 0. In germline, CDR1 is SEHNR, CDR2 FQNEAQ (reference sequence). The CDR3 DNA sequence: TGTGCCAGCAGCTTAGTAGCGGGAGCCTACAATGAGCAGTTCTTC. Translating it yields CASSLVAGAYNEQFF. Using reference TRBV7-9 and TRBJ2-1 for the parts outside the CDR3, the full variable domain is DTGVSQNPRHKITKRGQNVTFRCDPISEHNRLYWYRQTLGQGPEFLTYFQNEAQLEKSRLLSDRFSAERPKGSFSTLEIQRTEQGDSAMYLCASSLVAGAYNEQFFGPGTRLTVL.

J is TRBJ2-5 and V is TRBV11-3; 9 positions agree with TRBD2. The CDR3 extends over 15 amino acids. Germline CDR1 SGHNT, CDR2 YENEEA. V lost 5 bases and J lost 2; bases outside the gene matches: 6. CDR3 sequence: CASSHWTSAQETQYF. The CDR3 DNA follows: TGTGCCAGCAGCCACTGGACTAGCGCGCAAGAGACCCAGTACTTC. Full variable domain (outside the CDR3, taken from reference TRBV11-3 and TRBJ2-5): EAGVVQSPRYKIIEKKQPVAFWCNPISGHNTLYWYLQNLGQGPELLIRYENEEAVDDSQLPKDRFSAERLKGVDSTLKIQPAELGDSAVYLCASSHWTSAQETQYFGPGTRLLVL.

The chain joins TRBV24-1 to TRBJ2-5; D unresolved. Germline loops: CDR1 KGHDR, CDR2 SFDVKD. Between the trimmed V and J ends, which lost 4 bases and 1 base, there was a span of 18 bases. This CDR3 is built from 17 residues. The CDR3 loop reads CATSDSFDPGIQETQYF. As DNA, the CDR3 is TGTGCCACCAGTGACTCCTTCGACCCTGGGATCCAAGAGACCCAGTACTTC.

This clonotype is medium-sized within its sample. The rearrangement links TRBV7-3 to TRBJ2-3; TRBD2 agrees at 10 bases. With 4 bases clipped from V and 0 bases from J, the junction kept 4 bases outside the gene matches. Germline lookup yields CDR1 SGHTA and CDR2 FQGTGA. The CDR3 length is 16 residues. DNA of the CDR3: TGTGCCAGCAGCTCCGTAGCGGGAGGAAGCACAGATACGCAGTATTTT. Protein product: CASSSVAGGSTDTQYF.

This clonotype is judged medium-sized. This chain connects TRBV7-8 to TRBJ2-7; tentatively, D is TRBD1 (6 bases). The CDR3 is made up of 15 amino acids. V was shortened by 1 base and J by 2 bases, with 12 bases between the two germline ends. In germline, CDR1 is SGHVS, CDR2 FQNEAQ. The CDR3: CASSLVGGPTYEQYF. In DNA form, the CDR3 reads TGTGCCAGCAGCTTAGTTGGGGGCCCGACCTACGAGCAGTACTTC.

This clonotype counts as medium-sized (0.01 to 0.1%). The chain combines TRBV7-2 with TRBJ2-1, with 8 bases that match TRBD2. This CDR3 has 15 amino acids. V lost 2 bases to trimming and J lost 5 bases; unmatched junction nucleotides: 5. Per the germline V gene, CDR1 is SGHTA and CDR2 is FQGNSA. The DNA for the CDR3 is TGTGCCAGCAGCTTAACTAGCGGAGCCGACAATGAGCAGTTCTTC. Translation: CASSLTSGADNEQFF.

This clonotype occurred many times. V and J are TRBV6-2 or TRBV6-3 and TRBJ2-4; weak D call: TRBD2 (7 bases). In germline, CDR1 is MNHEY, CDR2 SVGEGT. The V end was cut by 8 bases, the J end by 3 bases, with 14 bases between. CDR3 length: 14 residues. Here the CDR3 reads CASGSGEGKNIQYF. The CDR3 bases are TGTGCCAGCGGCTCAGGGGAGGGCAAAAACATTCAGTACTTC.

At least ten counts were recorded for this clonotype. The DNA for the CDR3 is TGTGCCAGCAGCGCGACTAGCGGGACCTACAATGAGCAGTTCTTC. Encoded protein: CASSATSGTYNEQFF. V usage is TRBV7-2 and J usage is TRBJ2-1; 11 nucleotides line up with TRBD2. Unmatched junction bases numbered 2, after V lost 5 bases and J lost 2 bases. The CDR3 consists of 15 residues. Germline V gives CDR1 SGHTA, CDR2 FQGNSA.

The V and J genes are TRBV7-2 and TRBJ2-4; possibly TRBD2 for D (7 bases). This CDR3 is 19 amino acids long. The germline V gene has CDR1 SGHTA and CDR2 FQGNSA. The V and J ends lost 0 bases and 12 bases respectively, with 30 bases between them. CDR3 protein: CASSLAGGAGGRAKDTQYF. CDR3 nucleotides: TGTGCCAGCAGCTTAGCAGGGGGGGCCGGGGGTCGAGCCAAAGACACTCAGTACTTC.

This sequence joins TRBV5-4 and TRBJ1-2; D may be TRBD1 (6 bases). Germline lookup yields CDR1 SGHNT and CDR2 YYREEE (reference sequence). This CDR3 is 14 amino acids long. Trimming took off 4 bases at V and 5 bases at J, with 15 bases between the two ends. The CDR3 coding sequence is TGTGCCAGCAGCCCAGGGGACAACAATTATGGCTACACCTTC. It codes for CASSPGDNNYGYTF.

This clonotype was counted ten times or more. The V gene is TRBV7-2, the J gene TRBJ2-5; 8 bases fit TRBD1. V dropped 4 bases and J dropped 3; count of bases not matched to a gene: 1. The CDR3 spans 13 residues. From germline, CDR1 is SGHTA and CDR2 FQGNSA. CDR3 region: CASSSTGEETQYF. CDR3 coding DNA: TGTGCCAGCAGCTCGACAGGGGAAGAGACCCAGTACTTC.

The chain is built from TRBV7-3 and TRBJ2-3; 8 bases are a match to TRBD1. The CDR3 spans 15 residues. V gave up 4 bases and J gave up 0 bases; unmatched junction bases: 3. Germline V gene data show CDR1 as SGHTA and CDR2 as FQGTGA. In DNA, the CDR3 is TGTGCCAGCAGCTCCGGACAGGGAAGCACAGATACGCAGTATTTT. Amino acid sequence: CASSSGQGSTDTQYF.

This clonotype was observed a handful of times. CDR3 bases: TGTGCCAGCTCTACCTGGAAAGAGACCCAGTACTTC. This encodes CASSTWKETQYF. V gene TRBV18 combines with J gene TRBJ2-5; D is unclear. Germline CDR1 KGHSH, CDR2 LQKENI. The CDR3 extends over 12 amino acids. The germline V and J ends were trimmed by 6 bases and 3 bases, with 8 bases remaining between them.

This chain connects TRBV19 to TRBJ2-1; no firm D call. CDR1 is LNHDA and CDR2 is SQIVND in the germline V gene (reference sequence). Deletions cut 3 bases from V and 4 bases from J, with 7 bases between. This CDR3 contains 13 residues. The CDR3 region is CASSMTSYNEQFF. As DNA, the CDR3 is TGTGCCAGTAGTATGACGTCTTACAATGAGCAGTTCTTC. Drawing the rest from reference TRBV19 and TRBJ2-1, the complete variable domain is DGGITQSPKYLFRKEGQNVTLSCEQNLNHDAMYWYRQDPGQGLRLIYYSQIVNDFQKGDIAEGYSVSREKKESFPLTVTSAQKNPTAFYLCASSMTSYNEQFFGPGTRLTVL.

V gene TRBV6-5 combines with J gene TRBJ2-3; 8 bases match TRBD2. CDR3 size: 16 residues. V gave up 0 bases and J gave up 4 bases; unmatched junction bases: 6. CDR1 and CDR2 (germline): MNHEY, SVGAGI. The CDR3 spells CASSYSSGLGPDTQYF. CDR3 DNA: TGTGCCAGCAGTTACTCCTCGGGACTAGGCCCAGATACGCAGTATTTT.